This section outlines one T cell receptor (beta chain) sequence together with its context. Its antigen is still unknown. This sample stems from a study of radiotherapy plus CTLA-4 blockade in lung cancer. Study-level points and caveats: Interferon-beta, together with early blood T cell clone dynamics, reportedly best predicted response. Blood saw expansion of tumor-derived TCR clones after radiotherapy plus ipilimumab.

The germline V gene has CDR1 SGHDT and CDR2 YYEEEE. Germline trimming cut 0 bases from V and 7 bases from J; bases unmatched to any gene: 6. This CDR3 has 16 residues. The table came from immunoSEQ multiplex PCR; TCRdb's copy has only in-frame clones and leaves some out. The sample holds tens of thousands of clones, roughly four fifths seen once. V gene TRBV5-6 combines with J gene TRBJ2-1; 11 positions match TRBD1. Sequences were derived from peripheral blood, sampled from a patient treated with radiotherapy plus ipilimumab. This TCR came from a human donor with non-small cell lung cancer who had a complete response to radiotherapy plus ipilimumab. Here the CDR3 reads CASSLEWTGGGNEQFF. CDR3 nucleotides: TGTGCCAGCAGCTTGGAGTGGACAGGGGGCGGGAATGAGCAGTTCTTC.